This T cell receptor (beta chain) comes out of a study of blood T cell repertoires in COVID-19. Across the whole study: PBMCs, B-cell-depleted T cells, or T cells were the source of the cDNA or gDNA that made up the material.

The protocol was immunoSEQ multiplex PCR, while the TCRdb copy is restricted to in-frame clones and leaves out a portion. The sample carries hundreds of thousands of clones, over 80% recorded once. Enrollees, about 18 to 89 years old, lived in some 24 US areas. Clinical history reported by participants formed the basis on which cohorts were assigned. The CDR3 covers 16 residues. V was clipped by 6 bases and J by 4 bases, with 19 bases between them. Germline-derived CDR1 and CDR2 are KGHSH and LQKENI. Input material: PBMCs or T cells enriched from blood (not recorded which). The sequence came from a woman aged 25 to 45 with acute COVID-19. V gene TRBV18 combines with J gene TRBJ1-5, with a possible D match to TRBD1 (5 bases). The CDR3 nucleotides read TGTGCCAGCTCCCCGCGGCCAGGACAAATAAATCAGCCCCAGCATTTT. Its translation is CASSPRPGQINQPQHF.